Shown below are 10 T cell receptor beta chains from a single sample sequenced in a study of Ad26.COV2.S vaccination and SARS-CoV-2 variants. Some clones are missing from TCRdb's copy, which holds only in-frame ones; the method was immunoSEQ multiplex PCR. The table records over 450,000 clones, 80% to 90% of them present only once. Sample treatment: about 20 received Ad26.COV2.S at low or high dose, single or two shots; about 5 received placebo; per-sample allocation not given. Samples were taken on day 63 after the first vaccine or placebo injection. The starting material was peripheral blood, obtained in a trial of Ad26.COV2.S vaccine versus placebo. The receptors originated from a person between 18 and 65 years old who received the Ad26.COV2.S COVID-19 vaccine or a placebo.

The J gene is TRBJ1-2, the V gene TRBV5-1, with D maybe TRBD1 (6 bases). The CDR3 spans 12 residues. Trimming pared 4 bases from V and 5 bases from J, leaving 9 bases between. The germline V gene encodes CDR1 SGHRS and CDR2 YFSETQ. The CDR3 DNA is TGCGCCAGCAGCGTGGACAGTTATGGCTACACCTTC. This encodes CASSVDSYGYTF. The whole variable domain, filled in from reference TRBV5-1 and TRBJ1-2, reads KAGVTQTPRYLIKTRGQQVTLSCSPISGHRSVSWYQQTPGQGLQFLFEYFSETQRNKGNFPGRFSGRQFSNSRSEMNVSTLELGDSALYLCASSVDSYGYTFGSGTRLTVV.

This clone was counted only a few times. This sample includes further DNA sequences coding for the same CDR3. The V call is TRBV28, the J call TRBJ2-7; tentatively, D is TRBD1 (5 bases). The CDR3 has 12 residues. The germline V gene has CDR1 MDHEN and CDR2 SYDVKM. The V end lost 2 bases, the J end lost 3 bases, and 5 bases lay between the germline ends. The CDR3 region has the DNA TGTGCCAGCAGTTTACAGGGCTACGAGCAGTACTTC. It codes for CASSLQGYEQYF.

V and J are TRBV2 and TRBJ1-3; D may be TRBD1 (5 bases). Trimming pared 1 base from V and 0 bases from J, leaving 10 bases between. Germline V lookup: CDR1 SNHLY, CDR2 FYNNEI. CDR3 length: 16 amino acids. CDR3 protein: CASSEVWDASGNTIYF. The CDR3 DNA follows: TGTGCCAGCAGTGAAGTTTGGGACGCCTCTGGAAACACCATATATTTT.

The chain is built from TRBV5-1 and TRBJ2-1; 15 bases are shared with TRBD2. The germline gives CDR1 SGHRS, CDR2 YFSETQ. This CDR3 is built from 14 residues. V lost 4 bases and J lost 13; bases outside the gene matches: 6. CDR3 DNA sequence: TGCGCCAGCAGCACCGGGACTAGCGGGGGGCTCCAGTTCTTC. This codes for CASSTGTSGGLQFF.

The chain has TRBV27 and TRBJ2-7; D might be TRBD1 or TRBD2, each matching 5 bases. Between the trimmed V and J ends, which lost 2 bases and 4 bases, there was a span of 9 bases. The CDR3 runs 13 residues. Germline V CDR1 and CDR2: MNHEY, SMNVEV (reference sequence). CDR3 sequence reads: CASSLTGLYEQYF. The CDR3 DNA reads TGTGCCAGCAGTTTAACAGGACTTTACGAGCAGTACTTC.

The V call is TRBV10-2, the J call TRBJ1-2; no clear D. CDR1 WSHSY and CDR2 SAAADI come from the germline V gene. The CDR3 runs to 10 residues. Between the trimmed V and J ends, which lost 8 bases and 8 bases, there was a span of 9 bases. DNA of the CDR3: TGCGCCAGCGGGCAAAGAGGCTACACCTTC. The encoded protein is CASGQRGYTF.

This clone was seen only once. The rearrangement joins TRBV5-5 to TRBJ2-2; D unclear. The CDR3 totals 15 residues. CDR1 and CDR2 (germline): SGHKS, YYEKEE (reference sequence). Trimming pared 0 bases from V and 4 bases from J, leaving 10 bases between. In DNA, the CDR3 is TGTGCCAGCAGCTTGGGTGGCCGAGTCACCGGGGAGCTGTTTTTT. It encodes CASSLGGRVTGELFF.

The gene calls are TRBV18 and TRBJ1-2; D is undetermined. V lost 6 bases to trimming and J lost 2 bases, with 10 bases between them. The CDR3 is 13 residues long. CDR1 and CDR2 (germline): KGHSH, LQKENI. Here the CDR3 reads CASSGQPNYGYTF. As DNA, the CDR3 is TGTGCCAGCTCTGGGCAGCCGAACTATGGCTACACCTTC.

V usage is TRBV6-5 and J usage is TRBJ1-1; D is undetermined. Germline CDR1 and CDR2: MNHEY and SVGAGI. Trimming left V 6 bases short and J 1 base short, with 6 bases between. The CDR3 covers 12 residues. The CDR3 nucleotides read TGTGCCAGCAGGGACGGGAACACTGAAGCTTTCTTT. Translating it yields CASRDGNTEAFF.

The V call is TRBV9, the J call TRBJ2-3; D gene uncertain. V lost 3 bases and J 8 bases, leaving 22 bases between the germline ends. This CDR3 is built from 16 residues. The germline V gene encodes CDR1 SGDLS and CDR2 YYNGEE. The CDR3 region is CASSGSPTSKDGTQYF. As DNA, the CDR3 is TGTGCCAGCAGCGGGAGCCCTACTTCCAAGGACGGTACGCAGTATTTT. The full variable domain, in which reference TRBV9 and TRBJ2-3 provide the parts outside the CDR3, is DSGVTQTPKHLITATGQRVTLRCSPRSGDLSVYWYQQSLDQGLQFLIQYYNGEERAKGNILERFSAQQFPDLHSELNLSSLELGDSALYFCASSGSPTSKDGTQYFGPGTRLTVL.